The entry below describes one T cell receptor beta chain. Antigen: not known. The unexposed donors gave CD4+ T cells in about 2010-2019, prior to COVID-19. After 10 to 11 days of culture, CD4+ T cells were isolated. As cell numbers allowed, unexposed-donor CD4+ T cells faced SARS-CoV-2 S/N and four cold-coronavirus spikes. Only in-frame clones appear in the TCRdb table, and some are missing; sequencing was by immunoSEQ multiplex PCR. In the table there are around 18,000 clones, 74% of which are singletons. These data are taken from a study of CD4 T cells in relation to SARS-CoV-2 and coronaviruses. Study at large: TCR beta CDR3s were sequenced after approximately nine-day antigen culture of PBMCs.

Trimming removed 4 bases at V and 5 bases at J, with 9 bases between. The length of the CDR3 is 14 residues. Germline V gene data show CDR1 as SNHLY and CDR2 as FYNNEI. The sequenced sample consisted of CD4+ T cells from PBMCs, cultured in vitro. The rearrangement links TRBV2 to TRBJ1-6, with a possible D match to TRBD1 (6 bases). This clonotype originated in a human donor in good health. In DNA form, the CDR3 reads TGTGCCAGCAGTGCTGAGGGGGATAATTCACCCCTCCACTTT. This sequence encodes CASSAEGDNSPLHF.